The present TCR beta chain was sequenced within a study of blood T cells in healthy people across ages (dated by TCRdb to the mid-2010s). Regarding the complete study: In model experiments, roughly one uniquely barcoded TCR beta cDNA molecule per two T cells was captured by template switching. Using deep sequencing normalized with unique cDNA molecular identifiers, the study measured how TCR beta repertoire diversity changes with age. Donors were grouped into four age groups: young (average approximately 15 years), middle-aged (about 40), aged (around 60) and long-lived (about 90). To avoid experimental bias, donors of different ages were distributed randomly across sequencing lanes. Using the same blood draw, the study looked at two additional independent replicas of 1 million unique cDNA reads for two donors, one aged 18 to 30 and the other aged 80 or older. Paper-wide results and their limitations: Compared with the aged group, more naive CD4+ T cells, fewer expanded clones and increased TCR diversity were shown by the long-lived group, suggesting age selection. Estimates of total diversity from one million sequenced T cells were regarded as lower bounds and underestimates. Bulk unsorted PBMC profiling prevented conclusive comparison of naive and antigen-experienced compartments. The CMV infection status of donors was not known, potentially confounding age-related changes in expanded clonotypes. As age increased, observed TCR beta diversity per million T cells dropped in a roughly linear way, and a significant reduction was already evident by age roughly 36. The percentage of naive T cells measured by flow cytometry correlated strongly with observed TCR beta diversity.

The library was built by means of 5' RACE. The sequencer listed for this sample is Illumina HiSeq 2500. The second PCR ran for about 7 to 11 cycles and used a J-beta primer mix along with a sample-barcoded 5' primer. A template-switch 5' adaptor carrying 12 random nucleotides introduced a unique molecular identifier onto each TCR beta cDNA molecule. Each sample yielded at least 3 million CDR3-containing paired-end reads. The Mint cDNA synthesis kit, primed by a TRBC-specific oligonucleotide, was used to synthesize first-strand cDNA from all RNA. All cDNA was treated with uracil-DNA glycosylase and then went through a first 18-cycle PCR with the universal primers M1SS and BC2_uni_R. The paper's data handling went like this. For normalization, 1 million high-quality reads, each with a distinct molecular identifier, were randomly selected from each sample. Instead of being binned into consensus sequences, reads that shared molecular identifiers were thrown out. MiTCR, run with a Q25 quality threshold and the strictest error-elimination algorithm, handled CDR3 identification, clonotype clustering and error correction. A nonparametric unseen species model with Euler transformation was used to estimate a lower bound on total TCR beta diversity. TCRdb reran the public reads through fastp at Q25 and MiXCR, keeping productive beta chains. Every distinct CDR3 protein forms one entry, paired with its most common genes and DNA. TCRdb, not the authors, supplied the V and J calls. This sample comprises 800,000 to 950,000 distinct CDR3 sequences, roughly 50% of them detected only once. The ten most abundant clones make up under 15% of the sample.

This clonotype was observed a few times. Its antigen has not been determined. Per-nucleotide qualities are absent, and no much larger clonotype sits a single base away. Sequences LNHDA (CDR1) and SQIVND (CDR2) are obtained from the germline V gene (reference sequence). The CDR3 sequence holds 14 residues, the cysteine and phenylalanine included. The entry retains the CDR3 DNA only, 42 bases that are in frame from base 1. For this chain, trimming is 6 bases at the V end and 6 bases at the J end, and the number of junction bases without a gene match is 8. Donors were approximately 42 systemically healthy Caucasian individuals from Russia aged 6 to 90 years. About 10 milliliters of peripheral blood were collected from each donor into EDTA-treated Vacutainer tubes. Ficoll-Paque density-gradient centrifugation was used to isolate PBMCs, with at least 6 million obtained per sample. Trizol reagent was used to extract total RNA from PBMCs, with at least 6 micrograms per sample. The percentages of naive CD45RAhigh/CD27high T cells were determined by flow cytometry on a PBMC aliquot from every donor.

Sequencing used blood. This receptor chain uses TRBV19 and TRBJ2-5; 9 middle bases align to TRBD2. This sequence originates from a man aged 25-45 years in good health. In nucleotides, the sequence is TGTGCCAGTAGAGAGAGCGGGGGGCGGCAGACCCAGTACTTC. The translation is CASRESGGRQTQYF.